A single sample gave rise to the 3 T cell receptor beta chains below, sequenced in a study of human T cells and chemical hapten exposure listed by TCRdb under 2021. Libraries were made using RACE. The sequencing machine was a NextSeq 500. TCRdb applied fastp at Q25 and MiXCR to the public reads, then kept only in-frame beta chains. Rows are combined by CDR3 protein, so each entry shows the most common genes and DNA. Here the sample has 120,000 or so distinct CDR3 sequences; roughly 14% occur a single time. Of the sample, 2.5% to 3.5% is held by the ten largest clones. Taken with the paper, the label for time point translates to: pre-sensitization, week 0. The treatment or condition label on this specimen signifies: therapeutic diphenylcyclopropenone sensitization with weekly scalp DPC. Sample: whole blood, taken in connection with sensitization to the hapten diphenylcyclopropenone (DPC). The source is a young woman with alopecia areata. Some clones in this sample may be carry-over from other donors' samples.

This clonotype is a singleton in its sample. This chain uses TRBV25-1 with TRBJ2-1; D is ambiguous. This CDR3 spans 18 amino acids. Trimming left V 4 bases short and J 4 bases short, with 23 bases between. CDR1 and CDR2 from the germline V gene are MGHDK and SYGVNS. Here the CDR3 DNA reads TGTGCCAGCAGTGTCCGGACGGAAACACCCATTATATACAATGAGCAGTTCTTC. Protein sequence: CASSVRTETPIIYNEQFF.

This clonotype was found a few times. The chain has TRBV19 and TRBJ2-7; D is uncertain. V lost 7 bases, J lost 5 bases, and 18 bases lay in between. Looked up from germline, CDR1 is LNHDA and CDR2 is SQIVND (reference sequence). The CDR3 spans 14 residues. This CDR3 reads CASKHRSWTDEQYF. The CDR3 DNA is TGTGCCAGTAAGCACCGGTCCTGGACCGACGAGCAGTACTTC.

This rearrangement joins TRBV7-9 to TRBJ2-5; 8 nucleotides match TRBD2. Trimming took 1 base from V and 4 from J; bases not matched to a gene: 11. Germline CDR1 SEHNR, CDR2 FQNEAQ (reference sequence). This CDR3 is built from 17 residues. The CDR3 DNA reads as TGTGCCAGCAGCTTAGGGGGGACTAGAAGGTTGGGAGAGACCCAGTACTTC. It is translated as CASSLGGTRRLGETQYF.